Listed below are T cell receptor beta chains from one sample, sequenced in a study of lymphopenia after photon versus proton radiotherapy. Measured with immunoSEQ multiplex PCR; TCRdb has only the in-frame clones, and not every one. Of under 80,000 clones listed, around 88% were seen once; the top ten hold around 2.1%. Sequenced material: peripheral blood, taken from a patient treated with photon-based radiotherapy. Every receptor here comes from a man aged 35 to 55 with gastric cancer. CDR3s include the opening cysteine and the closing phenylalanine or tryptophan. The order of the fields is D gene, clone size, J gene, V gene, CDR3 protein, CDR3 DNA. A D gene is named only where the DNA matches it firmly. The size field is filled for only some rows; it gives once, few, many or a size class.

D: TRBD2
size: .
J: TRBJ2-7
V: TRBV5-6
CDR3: CASSGRSYEQYF
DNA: TGTGCGAGTAGCGGGAGGTCCTACGAGCAGTACTTC

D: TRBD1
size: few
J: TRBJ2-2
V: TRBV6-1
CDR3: CASSEAGTETGELFF
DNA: TGTGCCAGCAGTGAAGCCGGGACAGAAACCGGGGAGCTGTTTTTT

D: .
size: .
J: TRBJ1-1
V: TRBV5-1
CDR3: CASSLAGMGTEAFF
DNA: TGCGCCAGCAGCTTAGCGGGGATGGGGACTGAAGCTTTCTTT

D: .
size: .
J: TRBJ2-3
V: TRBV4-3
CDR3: CASSQEVAATDTQYF
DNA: TGCGCCAGCAGCCAAGAAGTGGCAGCCACAGATACGCAGTATTTT

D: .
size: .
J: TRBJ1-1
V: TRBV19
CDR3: CASSARTPEAFF
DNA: TGTGCCAGTAGTGCCCGGACACCTGAAGCTTTCTTT

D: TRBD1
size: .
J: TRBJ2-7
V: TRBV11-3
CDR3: CASSLGQGNYEQYF
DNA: TGTGCCAGCAGCTTAGGACAGGGGAACTACGAGCAGTACTTC

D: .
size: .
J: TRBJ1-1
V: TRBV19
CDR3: CASSGGLGMANTEAFF
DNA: TGTGCCAGTAGTGGCGGTTTGGGGATGGCGAACACTGAAGCTTTCTTT

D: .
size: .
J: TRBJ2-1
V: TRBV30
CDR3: CAWSGSRYKQFF
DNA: TGTGCCTGGAGTGGGTCTAGATATAAGCAGTTCTTC

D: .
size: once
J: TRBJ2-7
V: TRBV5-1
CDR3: CASSSGGLSYEQYF
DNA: TGCGCCAGCAGCTCCGGGGGTCTCTCCTACGAGCAGTACTTC

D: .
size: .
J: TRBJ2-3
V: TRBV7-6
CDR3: CASSSPDPLTTDTQYF
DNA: TGTGCCAGCAGCTCCCCAGACCCGCTGACCACAGATACGCAGTATTTT

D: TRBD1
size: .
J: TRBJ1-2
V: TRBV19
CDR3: CASSNTGGYGYTF
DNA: TGTGCCAGTAGTAATACAGGGGGCTATGGCTACACCTTC

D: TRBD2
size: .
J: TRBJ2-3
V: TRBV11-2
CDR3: CASSPRLAGPPDTQYF
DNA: TGTGCCAGCAGCCCTCGACTAGCGGGGCCCCCTGATACGCAGTATTTT

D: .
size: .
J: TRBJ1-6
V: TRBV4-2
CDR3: CASSQDGDGSPLHF
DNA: TGTGCCAGCAGCCAAGATGGGGACGGCTCACCCCTCCACTTT

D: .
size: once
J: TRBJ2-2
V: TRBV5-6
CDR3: CASSSNTGELFF
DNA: TGTGCCAGCAGCTCGAACACCGGGGAGCTGTTTTTT

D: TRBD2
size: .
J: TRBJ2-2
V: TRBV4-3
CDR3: CASSQDLFGGTGELFF
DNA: TGCGCCAGCAGCCAAGATCTTTTCGGGGGGACCGGGGAGCTGTTTTTT

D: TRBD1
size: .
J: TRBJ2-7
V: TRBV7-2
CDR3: CASSLAGTGMDEQYF
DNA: TGTGCCAGCAGCTTAGCCGGGACAGGGATGGACGAGCAGTACTTC

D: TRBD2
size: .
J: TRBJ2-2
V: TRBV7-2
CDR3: CASSLLAGGLSGELFF
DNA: TGTGCCAGCAGCTTACTAGCGGGGGGGCTAAGCGGGGAGCTGTTTTTT

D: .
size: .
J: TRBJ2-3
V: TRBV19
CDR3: CASSPQNRQGANTQYF
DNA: TGTGCCAGTAGTCCCCAAAACCGACAAGGGGCAAATACGCAGTATTTT

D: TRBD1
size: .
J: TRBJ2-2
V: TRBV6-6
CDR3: CASRGGTGYTGELFF
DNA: TGTGCCAGCAGGGGCGGGACAGGGTACACCGGGGAGCTGTTTTTT

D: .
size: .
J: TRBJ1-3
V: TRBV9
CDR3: CASSVRSRAGNTIYF
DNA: TGTGCCAGCAGCGTAAGATCCAGGGCTGGAAACACCATATATTTT

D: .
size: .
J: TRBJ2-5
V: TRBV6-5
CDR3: CASSYLGEETQYF
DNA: TGTGCCAGCAGTTACTTGGGCGAAGAGACCCAGTACTTC

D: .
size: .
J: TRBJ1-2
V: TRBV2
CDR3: CASTERRGYGYTF
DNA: TGTGCCAGCACCGAAAGGAGAGGCTATGGCTACACCTTC

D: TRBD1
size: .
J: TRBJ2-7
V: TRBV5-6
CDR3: CASSITGTESSYEQYF
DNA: TGTGCCAGCAGCATAACCGGGACAGAGAGCTCCTACGAGCAGTACTTC

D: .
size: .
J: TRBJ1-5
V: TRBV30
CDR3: CAWSGTTSYNQPQHF
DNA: TGTGCCTGGAGTGGAACGACGTCATACAATCAGCCCCAGCATTTT

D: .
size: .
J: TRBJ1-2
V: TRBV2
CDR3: CASSRPNYGYTF
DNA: TGTGCCAGCAGTCGACCTAACTATGGCTACACCTTC

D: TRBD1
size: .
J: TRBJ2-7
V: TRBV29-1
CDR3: CSVTDRALPSYEQYF
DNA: TGCAGCGTGACGGACAGGGCCCTCCCCTCCTACGAGCAGTACTTC

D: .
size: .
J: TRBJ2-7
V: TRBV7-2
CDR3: CASSNQGPFLYEQYF
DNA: TGTGCCAGCAGCAACCAGGGGCCCTTCTTATACGAGCAGTACTTC

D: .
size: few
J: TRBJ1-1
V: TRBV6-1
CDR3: CASSEVGGDAEAFF
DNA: TGTGCCAGCAGTGAAGTCGGGGGCGACGCTGAAGCTTTCTTT

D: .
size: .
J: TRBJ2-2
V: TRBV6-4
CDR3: CASSDRGTGELFF
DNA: TGTGCCAGCAGTGACAGGGGCACCGGGGAGCTGTTTTTT

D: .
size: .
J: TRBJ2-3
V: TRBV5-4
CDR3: CASSLVSVTFTQYF
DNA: TGTGCCAGCAGCTTGGTTTCCGTGACATTTACGCAGTATTTT

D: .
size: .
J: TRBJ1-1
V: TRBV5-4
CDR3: CASSLEDASLEAFF
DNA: TGTGCCAGCAGCTTGGAGGACGCGAGTCTTGAAGCTTTCTTT

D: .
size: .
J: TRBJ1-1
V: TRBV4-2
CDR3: CASSQEWGAHTEAFF
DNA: TGTGCCAGCAGCCAAGAATGGGGGGCGCACACTGAAGCTTTCTTT

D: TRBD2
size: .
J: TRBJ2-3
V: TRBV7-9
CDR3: CASSLVLAGVDTQYF
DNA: TGTGCCAGCAGCTTAGTTCTAGCGGGGGTGGATACGCAGTATTTT

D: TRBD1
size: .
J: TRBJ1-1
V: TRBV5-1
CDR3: CASSSDRGRENTEAFF
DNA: TGCGCCAGCAGCTCTGACAGGGGGCGAGAGAACACTGAAGCTTTCTTT

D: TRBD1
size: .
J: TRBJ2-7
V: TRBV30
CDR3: CAQGRGQGYEQYF
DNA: TGTGCCCAAGGGCGGGGACAGGGCTACGAGCAGTACTTC

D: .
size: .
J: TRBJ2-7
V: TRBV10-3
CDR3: CAISGQPPYEQYF
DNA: TGTGCCATCAGCGGACAGCCACCCTACGAGCAGTACTTC

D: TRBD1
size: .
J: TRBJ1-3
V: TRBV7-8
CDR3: CASSPAGQNAGNTIYF
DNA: TGTGCCAGCAGCCCAGCGGGACAGAATGCTGGAAACACCATATATTTT

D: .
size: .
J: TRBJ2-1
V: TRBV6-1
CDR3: CASSVLEQFF
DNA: TGTGCCAGCAGTGTGCTCGAGCAGTTCTTC

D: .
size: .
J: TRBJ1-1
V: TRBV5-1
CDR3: CASSLGARSEAFF
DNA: TGCGCCAGCAGCTTAGGAGCCCGGAGTGAAGCTTTCTTT

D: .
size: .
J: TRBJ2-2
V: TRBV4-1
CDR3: CASSQHTGELFF
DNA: TGCGCCAGCAGCCAACACACCGGGGAGCTGTTTTTT

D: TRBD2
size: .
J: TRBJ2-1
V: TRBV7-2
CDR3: CASSRTSGPYNEQFF
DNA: TGTGCCAGCAGCCGGACTAGCGGACCGTACAATGAGCAGTTCTTC

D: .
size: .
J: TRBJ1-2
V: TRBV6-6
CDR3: CASSDSGTGDGYTF
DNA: TGTGCCAGCTCCGACTCCGGGACGGGTGATGGCTACACCTTC

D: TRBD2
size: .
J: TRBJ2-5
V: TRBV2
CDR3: CASRVGSSGGRETQYF
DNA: TGTGCCAGCAGGGTGGGGAGTAGCGGGGGGAGAGAGACCCAGTACTTC

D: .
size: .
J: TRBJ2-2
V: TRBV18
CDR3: CASSPPGLYGGELFF
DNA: TGTGCCAGCTCACCACCCGGACTCTATGGCGGGGAGCTGTTTTTT

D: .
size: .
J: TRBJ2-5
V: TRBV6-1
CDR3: CASSEGGMGGRQETQYF
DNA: TGTGCCAGCAGTGAGGGGGGTATGGGGGGAAGGCAAGAGACCCAGTACTTC

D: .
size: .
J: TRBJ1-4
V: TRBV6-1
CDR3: CASSEGAGGNGEKLFF
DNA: TGTGCCAGCAGTGAAGGAGCGGGGGGCAACGGTGAAAAACTGTTTTTT

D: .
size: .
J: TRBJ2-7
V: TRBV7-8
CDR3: CASSLNTGSQYF
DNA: TGTGCCAGCAGCTTAAATACAGGGTCGCAGTACTTC

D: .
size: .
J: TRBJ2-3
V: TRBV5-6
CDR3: CASSLKGTDTQYF
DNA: TGTGCCAGCAGCTTGAAGGGCACAGATACGCAGTATTTT

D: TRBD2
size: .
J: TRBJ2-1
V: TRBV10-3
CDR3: CAANPTGLAGTNEQFF
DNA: TGTGCCGCTAACCCCACCGGACTAGCGGGTACGAATGAGCAGTTCTTC

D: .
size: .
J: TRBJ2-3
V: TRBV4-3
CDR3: CASSQDGGPTDTQYF
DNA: TGCGCCAGCAGCCAAGATGGGGGGCCCACAGATACGCAGTATTTT

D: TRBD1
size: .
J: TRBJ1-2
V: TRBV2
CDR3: CATGVGQGRGYTF
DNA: TGTGCCACCGGAGTGGGACAGGGACGTGGCTACACCTTC

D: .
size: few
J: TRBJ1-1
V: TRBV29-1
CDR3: CSVEDWVNTEAFF
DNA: TGCAGCGTTGAAGATTGGGTGAACACTGAAGCTTTCTTT

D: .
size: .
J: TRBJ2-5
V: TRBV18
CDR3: CASSPPNKLQETQYF
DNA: TGTGCCAGCTCACCACCTAACAAACTTCAAGAGACCCAGTACTTC

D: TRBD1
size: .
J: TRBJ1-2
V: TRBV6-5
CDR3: CASSYSGDSSGYTF
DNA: TGTGCCAGCAGTTACTCAGGGGACAGTTCTGGCTACACCTTC

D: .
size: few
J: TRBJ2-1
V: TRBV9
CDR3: CASSPHGTLGEQFF
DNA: TGTGCCAGCAGCCCCCACGGGACCCTTGGTGAGCAGTTCTTC

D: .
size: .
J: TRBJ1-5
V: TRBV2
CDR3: CASSQGSGPNQPQHF
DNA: TGTGCCAGCAGCCAGGGGTCCGGGCCCAATCAGCCCCAGCATTTT

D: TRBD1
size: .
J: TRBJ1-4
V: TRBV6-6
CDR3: CASSSRGQGGEKLFF
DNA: TGTGCCAGCTCATCGCGGGGACAGGGTGGGGAAAAACTGTTTTTT

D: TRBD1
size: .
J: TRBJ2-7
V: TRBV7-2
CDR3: CASSTGTGGSEQYF
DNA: TGTGCCAGCAGCACCGGGACAGGGGGAAGCGAGCAGTACTTC

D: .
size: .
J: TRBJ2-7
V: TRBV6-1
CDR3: CASSLFGQIYEQYF
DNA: TGTGCCAGCAGTCTCTTCGGACAGATCTACGAGCAGTACTTC

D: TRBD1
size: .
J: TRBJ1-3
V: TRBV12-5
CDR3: CASGLARTGVESGNTIYF
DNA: TGTGCTAGTGGTTTGGCCCGGACAGGGGTGGAATCTGGAAACACCATATATTTT